Listed below are T cell receptor beta chains from one sample, sequenced in a study of shared clonotypes between healthy human individuals. Sequenced by immunoSEQ multiplex PCR; TCRdb stores in-frame clones only, minus some. The sample has about 2 million clones, approximately 95% seen once. Source material: naive CD8+ T cells sorted from blood. The receptors were sampled from a man between 18 and 35 years old in good health. CDR3s include the opening cysteine and the closing phenylalanine or tryptophan. Fields, in order: CDR3 DNA, CDR3 protein, clone size, V gene, J gene, D gene. D genes are given only for firm matches. Not all rows give a size; the values are once, few, many and, for expanded clones, a class.

TGTGCCAGCAGCTTAGTGGATGAGCAGTTCTTC	CASSLVDEQFF	.	TRBV7-2	TRBJ2-1	.
TGTGCCAGCAGCGTACAGGGGAACACTGAAGCTTTCTTT	CASSVQGNTEAFF	.	TRBV5-4	TRBJ1-1	.
TGTGCCAGCAGTGAATACCCTCAAGACTTACACCGCACAGATACGCAGTATTTT	CASSEYPQDLHRTDTQYF	.	TRBV25-1	TRBJ2-3	.
TGTGCCATCAGTGAGGATTTGACAGGGGCCTATGGCTACACCTTC	CAISEDLTGAYGYTF	.	TRBV10-3	TRBJ1-2	TRBD1
TGTGCCAGCAGCGTGCTAGCGGGAAGCTCCTACGAGCAGTACTTC	CASSVLAGSSYEQYF	.	TRBV9	TRBJ2-7	TRBD2
TGTGCCAGTATCGGCGGGAGGCCACGGGAGACCCAGTACTTC	CASIGGRPRETQYF	.	TRBV19	TRBJ2-5	TRBD2
TGTGCCAGCAGCCCGGAGAGCTCCTACGAGCAGTACTTC	CASSPESSYEQYF	.	TRBV13	TRBJ2-7	.
TGTGCCAGCGTGGACACCTACTCTGGAAACACCATATATTTT	CASVDTYSGNTIYF	.	TRBV6-5	TRBJ1-3	.
TGCGCCAGCAGCCAACGTTTCGGGACTAGCGGGACCCACGAGCAGTACTTC	CASSQRFGTSGTHEQYF	.	TRBV4-1	TRBJ2-7	TRBD2
TGTGCCAGCAGCTTGCTAGCGGGAGGGCCCGGAGATACGCAGTATTTT	CASSLLAGGPGDTQYF	.	TRBV13	TRBJ2-3	TRBD2
TGTGCCTGGAGTGGGACGGCCGCTCAGCCCCAGCATTTT	CAWSGTAAQPQHF	few	TRBV30	TRBJ1-5	.
TGTGCCAGCAGCACACACCGCTCCTACGAGCAGTACTTC	CASSTHRSYEQYF	.	TRBV7-6	TRBJ2-7	.
TGTGCCAGCAGGAGGGAGACCGGGGAGCTGTTTTTT	CASRRETGELFF	once	TRBV6-6	TRBJ2-2	.
TGTGCCAGCAGTGGCCCGCTCCGGACAGGGGACTCTGGGGCCAACGTCCTGACTTTC	CASSGPLRTGDSGANVLTF	.	TRBV2	TRBJ2-6	TRBD1
TGTGCCAGCAGTTATCTGGGATTGGGGGCGGAATACGAGCAGTACTTC	CASSYLGLGAEYEQYF	.	TRBV28	TRBJ2-7	.
TGTGCCAGCAGCTTAGAAGCGGAGACCTACGAGCAGTACTTC	CASSLEAETYEQYF	once	TRBV7-6	TRBJ2-7	.
TGTGCCAGCTCAAACAGCGATCAGCCCCAGCATTTT	CASSNSDQPQHF	.	TRBV27	TRBJ1-5	.
TGTGCCAGCTCACCGGGACAGGGGGACGAGCAGTACTTC	CASSPGQGDEQYF	.	TRBV18	TRBJ2-7	TRBD1
TGCGCCAGCAGCAATGACAACCTGAACACTGAAGCTTTCTTT	CASSNDNLNTEAFF	.	TRBV5-1	TRBJ1-1	.
TGCAGCGTTGAGCTAGCGAACACCGGGGAGCTGTTTTTT	CSVELANTGELFF	.	TRBV29-1	TRBJ2-2	.
TGTGCCAGCAGCCCTCGCCGGGACTTATATGGCTACACCTTC	CASSPRRDLYGYTF	.	TRBV27	TRBJ1-2	.
TGTGCCACCGACAACGGGGCGGAGACCCAGTACTTC	CATDNGAETQYF	.	TRBV7-9	TRBJ2-5	.
TGTGCCAGCAGCGTACAACAGGGGGCTACAGATACGCAGTATTTT	CASSVQQGATDTQYF	.	TRBV9	TRBJ2-3	TRBD1
TGCAGCGTACCTGGACAGGGAAGCGAGCAGTACTTC	CSVPGQGSEQYF	.	TRBV29-1	TRBJ2-7	TRBD1
TGTGCCTGGGGGACTAGCGGGGCGGAGACCCAGTACTTC	CAWGTSGAETQYF	once	TRBV30	TRBJ2-5	TRBD2
TGTGCCAGCACCAGCACTCCGGCGGGAGAGACCCAGTACTTC	CASTSTPAGETQYF	once	TRBV7-9	TRBJ2-5	.
TGTGCCAGCAGCTTAGGTGGGGGAGGGCCCTCAGATACGCAGTATTTT	CASSLGGGGPSDTQYF	.	TRBV13	TRBJ2-3	TRBD2
TGTGCCAGCAGCTGGACTAGCGGGACAGATACGCAGTATTTT	CASSWTSGTDTQYF	.	TRBV14	TRBJ2-3	TRBD2
TGTGCCTGGAGTGCGCAGACCTCGGGGGATACGCAGTATTTT	CAWSAQTSGDTQYF	.	TRBV30	TRBJ2-3	.
TGTGCCAGCAGTGAAGCGCTTCGGGCGGAAAGCTCCTACGAGCAGTACTTC	CASSEALRAESSYEQYF	once	TRBV2	TRBJ2-7	.
TGTGCCAGCACTCGAGGGGGGGCAAGGGAAAAACTGTTTTTT	CASTRGGAREKLFF	.	TRBV27	TRBJ1-4	.
TGTGCCAGCAGTTGGGGACTAGCGGGGGGTCAGTACGAGCAGTACTTC	CASSWGLAGGQYEQYF	.	TRBV28	TRBJ2-7	TRBD2
TGTGCCAGCAGTCCTTATGTAGGTCCTTACGAGCAGTACTTC	CASSPYVGPYEQYF	.	TRBV11-2	TRBJ2-7	.
TGTGCCAGCAGCGCAGAGGACAGTCCCTACGAGCAGTACTTC	CASSAEDSPYEQYF	once	TRBV9	TRBJ2-7	.
TGCGCCAGCAGCCAAGGAACGGGTCTGAAATACTTC	CASSQGTGLKYF	.	TRBV4-1	TRBJ2-4	.
TGTGCCAGCAGTGAGGGACTCTATAATTCACCCCTCCACTTT	CASSEGLYNSPLHF	.	TRBV25-1	TRBJ1-6	.
TGCGCCAGCAGCCAAGAAAAACAGGCGATCTACGAGCAGTACTTC	CASSQEKQAIYEQYF	.	TRBV4-1	TRBJ2-7	.
TGTGCCAGCAGTTTATCCCCCGGGACAGCCTCGCGGGGCTACACCTTC	CASSLSPGTASRGYTF	.	TRBV27	TRBJ1-2	TRBD1
TGCGCCAGCAGCCACTTGGGCGGGGCCAACACCGGGGAGCTGTTTTTT	CASSHLGGANTGELFF	.	TRBV4-1	TRBJ2-2	.